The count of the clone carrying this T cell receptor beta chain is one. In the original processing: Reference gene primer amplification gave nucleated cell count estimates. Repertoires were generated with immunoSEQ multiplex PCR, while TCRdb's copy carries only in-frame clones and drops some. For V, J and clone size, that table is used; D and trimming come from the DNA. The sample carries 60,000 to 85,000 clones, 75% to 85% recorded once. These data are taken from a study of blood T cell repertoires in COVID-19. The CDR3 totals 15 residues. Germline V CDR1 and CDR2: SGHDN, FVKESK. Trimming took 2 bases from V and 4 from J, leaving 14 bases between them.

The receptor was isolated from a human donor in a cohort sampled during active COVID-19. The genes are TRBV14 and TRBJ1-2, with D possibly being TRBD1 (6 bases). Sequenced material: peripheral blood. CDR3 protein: CASSQLDSPFYGYTF. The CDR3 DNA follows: TGTGCCAGCAGCCAATTGGACAGCCCCTTCTATGGCTACACCTTC. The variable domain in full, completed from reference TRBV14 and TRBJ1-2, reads EAGVTQFPSHSVIEKGQTVTLRCDPISGHDNLYWYRRVMGKEIKFLLHFVKESKQDESGMPNNRFLAERTGGTYSTLKVQPAELEDSGVYFCASSQLDSPFYGYTFGSGTRLTVV.